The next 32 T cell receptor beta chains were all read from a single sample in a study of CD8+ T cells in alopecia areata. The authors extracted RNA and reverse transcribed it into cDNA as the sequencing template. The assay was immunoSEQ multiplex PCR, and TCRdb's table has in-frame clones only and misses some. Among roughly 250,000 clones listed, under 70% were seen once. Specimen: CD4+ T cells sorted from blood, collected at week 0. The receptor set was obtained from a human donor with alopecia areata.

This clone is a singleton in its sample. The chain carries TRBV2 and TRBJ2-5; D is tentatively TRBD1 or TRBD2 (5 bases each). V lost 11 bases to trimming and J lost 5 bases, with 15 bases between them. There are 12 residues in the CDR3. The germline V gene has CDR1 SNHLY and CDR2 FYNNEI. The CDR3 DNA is TGTGCCTGTGGGGGTCTAACGGAGACCCAGTACTTC. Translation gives CACGGLTETQYF.

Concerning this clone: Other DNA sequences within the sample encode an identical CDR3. The CDR3 spells CSVRAEGLAGGPGANVLTF. The CDR3 region has the DNA TGCAGCGTGAGGGCGGAGGGACTAGCGGGGGGGCCCGGGGCCAACGTCCTGACTTTC. The chain is built from TRBV29-1 and TRBJ2-6, with 16 bases fitting TRBD2. Germline CDR1 is SQVTM and CDR2 is ANQGSEA. J gave up 4 bases and V 6 bases, and 12 bases lay outside the gene matches. This CDR3 contains 19 residues.

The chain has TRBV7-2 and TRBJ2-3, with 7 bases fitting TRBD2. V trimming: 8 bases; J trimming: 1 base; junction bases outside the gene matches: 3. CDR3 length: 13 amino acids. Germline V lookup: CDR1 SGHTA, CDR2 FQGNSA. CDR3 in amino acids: CASQSGGTDTQYF. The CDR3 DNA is TGTGCCAGCCAGAGCGGGGGCACAGATACGCAGTATTTT.

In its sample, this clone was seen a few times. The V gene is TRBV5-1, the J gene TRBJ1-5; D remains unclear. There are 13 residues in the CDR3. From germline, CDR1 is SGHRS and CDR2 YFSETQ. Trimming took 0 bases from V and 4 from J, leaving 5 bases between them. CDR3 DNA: TGCGCCAGCAGCTTGGGGGCGAATCAGCCCCAGCATTTT. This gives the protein CASSLGANQPQHF. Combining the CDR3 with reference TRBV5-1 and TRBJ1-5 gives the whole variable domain KAGVTQTPRYLIKTRGQQVTLSCSPISGHRSVSWYQQTPGQGLQFLFEYFSETQRNKGNFPGRFSGRQFSNSRSEMNVSTLELGDSALYLCASSLGANQPQHFGDGTRLSIL.

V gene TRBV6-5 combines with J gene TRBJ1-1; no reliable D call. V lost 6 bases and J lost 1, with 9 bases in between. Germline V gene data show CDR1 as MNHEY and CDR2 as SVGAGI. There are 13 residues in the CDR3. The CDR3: CASSSHPNTEAFF. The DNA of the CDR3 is TGTGCCAGCAGCTCTCATCCGAACACTGAAGCTTTCTTT.

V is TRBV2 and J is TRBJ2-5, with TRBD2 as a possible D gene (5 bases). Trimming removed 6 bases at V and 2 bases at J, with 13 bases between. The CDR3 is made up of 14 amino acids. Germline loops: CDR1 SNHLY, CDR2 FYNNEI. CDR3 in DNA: TGTGCCAGCAGCCTTCCGGGGTGGCAAGAGACCCAGTACTTC. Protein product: CASSLPGWQETQYF. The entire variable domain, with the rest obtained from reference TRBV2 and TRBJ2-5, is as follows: EPEVTQTPSHQVTQMGQEVILRCVPISNHLYFYWYRQILGQKVEFLVSFYNNEISEKSEIFDDQFSVERPDGSNFTLKIRSTKLEDSAMYFCASSLPGWQETQYFGPGTRLLVL.

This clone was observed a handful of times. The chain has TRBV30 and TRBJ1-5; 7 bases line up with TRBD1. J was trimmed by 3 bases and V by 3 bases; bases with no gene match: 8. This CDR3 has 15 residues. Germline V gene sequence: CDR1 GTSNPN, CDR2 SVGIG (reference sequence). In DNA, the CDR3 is TGTGCCTGGAGAGAGGGACAGACGATCAATCAGCCCCAGCATTTT. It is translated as CAWREGQTINQPQHF.

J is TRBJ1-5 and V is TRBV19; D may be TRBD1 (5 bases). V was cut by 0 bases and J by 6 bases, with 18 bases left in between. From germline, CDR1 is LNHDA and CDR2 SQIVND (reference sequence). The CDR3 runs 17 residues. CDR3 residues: CASSIDQRDGPIQPQHF. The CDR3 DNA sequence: TGTGCCAGTAGTATAGATCAAAGGGACGGACCAATTCAGCCCCAGCATTTT.

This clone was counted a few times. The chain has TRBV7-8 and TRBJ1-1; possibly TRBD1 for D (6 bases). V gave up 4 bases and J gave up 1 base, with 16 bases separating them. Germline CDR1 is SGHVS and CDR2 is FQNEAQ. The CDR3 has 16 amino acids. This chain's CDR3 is CASSSRPQGKNTEAFF. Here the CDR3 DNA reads TGTGCCAGCAGCTCCCGACCACAGGGAAAGAACACTGAAGCTTTCTTT.

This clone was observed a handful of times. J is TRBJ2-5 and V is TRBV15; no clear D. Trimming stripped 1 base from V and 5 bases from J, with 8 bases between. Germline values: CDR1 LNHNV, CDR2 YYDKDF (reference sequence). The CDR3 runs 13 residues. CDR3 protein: CATSRAPRETQYF. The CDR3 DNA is TGTGCCACCAGCAGAGCCCCCCGCGAGACCCAGTACTTC.

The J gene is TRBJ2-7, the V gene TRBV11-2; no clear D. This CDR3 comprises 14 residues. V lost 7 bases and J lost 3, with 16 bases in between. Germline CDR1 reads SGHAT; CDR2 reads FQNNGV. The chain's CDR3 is CASTLNWGLYEQYF. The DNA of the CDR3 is TGTGCCAGCACTCTTAACTGGGGTCTCTACGAGCAGTACTTC.

This CDR3 reads CAWREDNSPLHF. Written as DNA, the CDR3 is TGTGCCTGGAGAGAAGATAATTCACCCCTCCACTTT. The J gene is TRBJ1-6, the V gene TRBV30, with D unclear. Germline CDR1 reads GTSNPN; CDR2 reads SVGIG (reference sequence). CDR3 length: 12 amino acids. Between the trimmed V and J ends, which lost 3 bases and 5 bases, there was a span of 5 bases.

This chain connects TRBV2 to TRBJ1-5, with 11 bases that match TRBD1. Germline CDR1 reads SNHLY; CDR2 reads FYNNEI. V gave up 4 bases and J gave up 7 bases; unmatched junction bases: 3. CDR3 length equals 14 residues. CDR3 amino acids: CASSGTGGEQPQHF. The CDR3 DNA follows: TGTGCCAGCAGTGGGACAGGGGGCGAGCAGCCCCAGCATTTT.

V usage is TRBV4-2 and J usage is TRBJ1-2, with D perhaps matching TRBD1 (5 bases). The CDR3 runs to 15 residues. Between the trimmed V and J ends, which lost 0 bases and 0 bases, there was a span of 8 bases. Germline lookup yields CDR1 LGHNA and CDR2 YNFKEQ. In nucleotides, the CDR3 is TGTGCCAGCAGCCAAGATGGGGGACCTAACTATGGCTACACCTTC. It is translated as CASSQDGGPNYGYTF.

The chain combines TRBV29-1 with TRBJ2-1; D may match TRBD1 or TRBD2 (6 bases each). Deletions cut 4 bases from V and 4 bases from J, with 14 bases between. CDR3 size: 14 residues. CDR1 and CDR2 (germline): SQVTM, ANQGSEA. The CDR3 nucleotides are TGCAGCGTTGTGGAGGGGGACATATACAATGAGCAGTTCTTC. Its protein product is CSVVEGDIYNEQFF.

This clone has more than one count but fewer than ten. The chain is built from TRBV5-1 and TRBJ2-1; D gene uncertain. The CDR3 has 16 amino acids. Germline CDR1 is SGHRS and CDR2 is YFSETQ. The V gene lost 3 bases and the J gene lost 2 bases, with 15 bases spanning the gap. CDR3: CASSYSPATAYNEQFF. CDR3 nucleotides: TGCGCCAGCAGCTATTCGCCCGCGACGGCCTACAATGAGCAGTTCTTC.

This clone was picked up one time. The CDR3 reads CASSLFQGISSPLHF. CDR3 bases: TGTGCCAGCAGTTTATTTCAGGGTATCAGTTCACCCCTCCACTTT. The V gene is TRBV27, the J gene TRBJ1-6, with D possibly being TRBD1 (5 bases). This CDR3 comprises 15 residues. Trimming took 1 base from V and 9 from J, leaving 13 bases between them. Per the germline V gene, CDR1 is MNHEY and CDR2 is SMNVEV (reference sequence).

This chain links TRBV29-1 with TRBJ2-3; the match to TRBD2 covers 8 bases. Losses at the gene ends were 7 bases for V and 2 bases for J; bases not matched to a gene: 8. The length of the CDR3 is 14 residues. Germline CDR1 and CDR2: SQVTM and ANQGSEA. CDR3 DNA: TGCAGCGCCCAGAGCGGGGGATCCACAGATACGCAGTATTTT. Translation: CSAQSGGSTDTQYF.

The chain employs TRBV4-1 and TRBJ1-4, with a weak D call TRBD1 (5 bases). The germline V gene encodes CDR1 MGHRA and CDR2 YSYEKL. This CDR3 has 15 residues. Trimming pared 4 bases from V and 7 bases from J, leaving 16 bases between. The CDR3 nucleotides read TGCGCCAGCAGCCGGGACCAAGGGGAGACTGAAAAACTGTTTTTT. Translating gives CASSRDQGETEKLFF.

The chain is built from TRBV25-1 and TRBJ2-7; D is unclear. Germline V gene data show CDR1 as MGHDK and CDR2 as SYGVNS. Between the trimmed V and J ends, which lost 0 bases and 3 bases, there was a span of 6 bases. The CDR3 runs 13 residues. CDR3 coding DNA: TGTGCCAGCAGTGAATACGACGGCTACGAGCAGTACTTC. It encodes CASSEYDGYEQYF.

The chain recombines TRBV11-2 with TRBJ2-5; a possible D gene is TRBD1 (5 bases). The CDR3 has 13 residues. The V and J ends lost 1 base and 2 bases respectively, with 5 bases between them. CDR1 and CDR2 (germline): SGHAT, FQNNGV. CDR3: CASSLGTQETQYF. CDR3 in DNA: TGTGCCAGCAGCTTAGGGACACAAGAGACCCAGTACTTC.

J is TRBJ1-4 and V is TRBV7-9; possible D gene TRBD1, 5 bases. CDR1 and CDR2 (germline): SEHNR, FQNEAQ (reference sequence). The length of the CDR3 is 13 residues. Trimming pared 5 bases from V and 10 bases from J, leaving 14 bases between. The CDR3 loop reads CASSRDQRGKLFF. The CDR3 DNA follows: TGTGCCAGCAGCCGGGACCAAAGGGGAAAACTGTTTTTT.

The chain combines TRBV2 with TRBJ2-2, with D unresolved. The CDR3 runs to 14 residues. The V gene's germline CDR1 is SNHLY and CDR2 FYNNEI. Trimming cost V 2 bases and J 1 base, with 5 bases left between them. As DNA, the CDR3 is TGTGCCAGCAGTGAAAGGCTGAACACCGGGGAGCTGTTTTTT. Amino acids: CASSERLNTGELFF.

CDR3 nucleotides: TGTGCCAGCAGCTTTCGGGTCCAGGTGGCTACTGAAGCTTTCTTT. Residues: CASSFRVQVATEAFF. The rearrangement joins TRBV7-9 to TRBJ1-1; unclear D gene. The germline V gene has CDR1 SEHNR and CDR2 FQNEAQ (reference sequence). This CDR3 has 15 amino acids. The V gene lost 3 bases and the J gene lost 5 bases, with 16 bases spanning the gap.

CDR3 DNA sequence: TGCGCCAGCAGCTGGACAGGGGAGGAGACCCAGTACTTC. This encodes CASSWTGEETQYF. The chain uses TRBV5-1 and TRBJ2-5; 9 bases are shared with TRBD1. The CDR3 extends over 13 amino acids. V dropped 3 bases and J dropped 5; count of bases not matched to a gene: 2. CDR1 and CDR2 from the germline V gene are SGHRS and YFSETQ. The whole variable domain, remainder taken from reference TRBV5-1 and TRBJ2-5, is KAGVTQTPRYLIKTRGQQVTLSCSPISGHRSVSWYQQTPGQGLQFLFEYFSETQRNKGNFPGRFSGRQFSNSRSEMNVSTLELGDSALYLCASSWTGEETQYFGPGTRLLVL.

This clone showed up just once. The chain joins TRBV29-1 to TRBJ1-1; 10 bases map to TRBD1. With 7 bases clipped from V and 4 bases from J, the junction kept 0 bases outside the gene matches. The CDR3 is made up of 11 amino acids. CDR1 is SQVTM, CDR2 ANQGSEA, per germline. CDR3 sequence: CSGDRGTEAFF. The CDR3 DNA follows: TGCAGCGGGGACAGGGGCACTGAAGCTTTCTTT.

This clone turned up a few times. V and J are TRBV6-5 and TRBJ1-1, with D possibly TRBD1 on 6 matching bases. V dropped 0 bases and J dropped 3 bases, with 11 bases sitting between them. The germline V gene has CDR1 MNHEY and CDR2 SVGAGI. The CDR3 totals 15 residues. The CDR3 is CASSYSGARDTEAFF. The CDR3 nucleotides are TGTGCCAGCAGTTACTCGGGGGCGCGGGACACTGAAGCTTTCTTT.

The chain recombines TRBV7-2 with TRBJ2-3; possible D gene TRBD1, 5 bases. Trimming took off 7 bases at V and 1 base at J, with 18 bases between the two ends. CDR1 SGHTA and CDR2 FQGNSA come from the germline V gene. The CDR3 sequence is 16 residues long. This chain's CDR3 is CASTLDGARGTDTQYF. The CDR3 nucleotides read TGTGCCAGCACCCTAGATGGGGCTAGGGGCACAGATACGCAGTATTTT.

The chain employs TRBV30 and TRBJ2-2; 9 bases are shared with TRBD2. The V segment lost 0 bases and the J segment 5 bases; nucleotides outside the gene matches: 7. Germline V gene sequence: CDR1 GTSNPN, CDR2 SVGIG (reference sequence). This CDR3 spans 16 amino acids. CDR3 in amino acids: CAWSVRGSGGTGELFF. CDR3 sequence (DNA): TGTGCCTGGAGTGTACGTGGTAGCGGGGGTACCGGGGAGCTGTTTTTT.

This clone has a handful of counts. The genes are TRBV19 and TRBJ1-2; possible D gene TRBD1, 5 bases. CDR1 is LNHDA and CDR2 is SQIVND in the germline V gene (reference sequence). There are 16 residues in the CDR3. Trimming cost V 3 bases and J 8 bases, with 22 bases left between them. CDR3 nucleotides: TGTGCCAGTAGTATGTGGGGCCGGTCTGAAGGTAGGGGCTACACCTTC. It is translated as CASSMWGRSEGRGYTF.

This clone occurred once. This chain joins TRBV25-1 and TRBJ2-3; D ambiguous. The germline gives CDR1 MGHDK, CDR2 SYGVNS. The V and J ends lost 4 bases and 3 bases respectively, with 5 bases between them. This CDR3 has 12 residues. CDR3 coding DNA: TGTGCCAGCAGTGGTCGGACAGATACGCAGTATTTT. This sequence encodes CASSGRTDTQYF. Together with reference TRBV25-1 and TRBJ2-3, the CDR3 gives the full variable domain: EADIYQTPRYLVIGTGKKITLECSQTMGHDKMYWYQQDPGMELHLIHYSYGVNSTEKGDLSSESTVSRIRTEHFPLTLESARPSHTSQYLCASSGRTDTQYFGPGTRLTVL.

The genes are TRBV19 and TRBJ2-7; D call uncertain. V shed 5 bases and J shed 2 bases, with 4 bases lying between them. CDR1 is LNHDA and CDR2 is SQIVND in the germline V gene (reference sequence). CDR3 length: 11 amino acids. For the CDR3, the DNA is TGTGCCAGTAGTTCGACCTACGAGCAGTACTTC. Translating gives CASSSTYEQYF.